The 22 T cell receptor beta chains in this list originate from one sample, sequenced in a study of shared clonotypes between healthy human individuals. Sequencing was performed with immunoSEQ multiplex PCR; in TCRdb, only in-frame clones are kept and a portion is missing. The profile shows approximately 2.3 million clones, 85% to 95% of them singletons. Sequenced material: naive CD4+ T cells from PBMCs. Subset meaning: CD45RA+ positively selected. These receptors came from a man in his late teens or twenties in good health. Some clones in this sample may be carry-over from other donors' samples.

As concerns this clone: The sample has other DNA sequences that encode this CDR3 too. J is TRBJ2-2 and V is TRBV14, with no clear D. Germline V lookup: CDR1 SGHDN, CDR2 FVKESK. The CDR3 has 12 amino acids. V lost 4 bases and J lost 2, with 2 bases in between. The chain's CDR3 is CASSLNTGELFF. CDR3 nucleotides: TGTGCCAGCAGCCTAAACACCGGGGAGCTGTTTTTT. The whole variable domain, filled in from reference TRBV14 and TRBJ2-2, reads EAGVTQFPSHSVIEKGQTVTLRCDPISGHDNLYWYRRVMGKEIKFLLHFVKESKQDESGMPNNRFLAERTGGTYSTLKVQPAELEDSGVYFCASSLNTGELFFGEGSRLTVL.

CDR3 region: CATSRALWDSAEAFF. CDR3 coding DNA: TGTGCCACCAGCAGAGCCCTGTGGGACAGCGCTGAAGCTTTCTTT. This chain uses TRBV15 with TRBJ1-1; 7 nucleotides agree with TRBD1. V lost 1 base, J lost 6 bases, and 8 bases stayed unmatched. From germline, CDR1 is LNHNV and CDR2 YYDKDF (reference sequence). The length of the CDR3 is 15 residues.

A single count supports this clone. The chain joins TRBV28 to TRBJ1-2; 7 bases align to TRBD1. Germline V lookup: CDR1 MDHEN, CDR2 SYDVKM. J was trimmed by 6 bases and V by 5 bases; bases with no gene match: 9. The CDR3 is made up of 14 amino acids. Written as DNA, the CDR3 is TGTGCCAGCAGTCAAGGACAGGATGGGCATGGCTACACCTTC. It codes for CASSQGQDGHGYTF.

The chain recombines TRBV9 with TRBJ2-1; 12 bases are shared with TRBD2. The V segment lost 4 bases and the J segment 7 bases; nucleotides outside the gene matches: 9. The CDR3 runs 16 residues. Germline V gene lookup returns CDR1 SGDLS and CDR2 YYNGEE. CDR3 sequence: CASSPLRTSGINEQFF. The CDR3 DNA reads TGTGCCAGCAGCCCCCTAAGGACTAGCGGGATAAATGAGCAGTTCTTC.

The chain recombines TRBV18 with TRBJ2-1, with D perhaps matching TRBD2 (6 bases). Germline assignment: CDR1 KGHSH and CDR2 LQKENI. This CDR3 is built from 16 residues. Trimming removed 5 bases from V and 5 bases from J, with 19 bases in between. CDR3 nucleotides: TGTGCCAGCTCAACCTCGACTAGGGGCATCAACAATGAGCAGTTCTTC. This translates into CASSTSTRGINNEQFF. The full variable domain, with the rest looked up from reference TRBV18 and TRBJ2-1, is NAGVMQNPRHLVRRRGQEARLRCSPMKGHSHVYWYRQLPEEGLKFMVYLQKENIIDESGMPKERFSAEFPKEGPSILRIQQVVRGDSAAYFCASSTSTRGINNEQFFGPGTRLTVL.

The chain links TRBV19 to TRBJ1-5; D call uncertain. Germline V gives CDR1 LNHDA, CDR2 SQIVND (reference sequence). V dropped 7 bases and J dropped 3 bases, with 10 bases sitting between them. This CDR3 is 13 amino acids long. CDR3 protein: CASTVGNNQPQHF. The CDR3 nucleotides are TGTGCCAGTACCGTGGGGAACAATCAGCCCCAGCATTTT. Looking up the rest from reference TRBV19 and TRBJ1-5 gives the full variable domain: DGGITQSPKYLFRKEGQNVTLSCEQNLNHDAMYWYRQDPGQGLRLIYYSQIVNDFQKGDIAEGYSVSREKKESFPLTVTSAQKNPTAFYLCASTVGNNQPQHFGDGTRLSIL.

For this clone: Other DNA sequences in this sample translate to the same CDR3. The chain uses TRBV30 and TRBJ1-4, with D unclear. Germline CDR1 reads GTSNPN; CDR2 reads SVGIG (reference sequence). This CDR3 comprises 13 residues. V gave up 0 bases and J gave up 4 bases, with 6 bases separating them. CDR3 sequence (DNA): TGTGCCTGGAGTGTACGTGTTAATGAAAAACTGTTTTTT. It yields the protein CAWSVRVNEKLFF.

This sequence joins TRBV10-1 and TRBJ2-5, with 15 bases that match TRBD2. CDR3 size: 18 residues. After removal of 7 bases from V and 4 bases from J, the junction contained 13 bases not matched to a gene. CDR1 and CDR2 (germline): WNHNN, SYGVQD (reference sequence). CDR3 loop: CASNIGLAGGMDGETQYF. The CDR3 DNA reads as TGCGCCAGCAACATAGGACTAGCGGGAGGGATGGATGGAGAGACCCAGTACTTC.

This rearrangement joins TRBV5-1 to TRBJ2-2; no definite D call. The CDR3 is made up of 18 amino acids. Trimming removed 0 bases from V and 6 bases from J, with 21 bases in between. Germline V gives CDR1 SGHRS, CDR2 YFSETQ. CDR3 sequence reads: CASSLDGYPPKMAGELFF. CDR3 nucleotides: TGCGCCAGCAGCTTGGACGGATACCCACCTAAGATGGCCGGGGAGCTGTTTTTT.

The rearrangement uses TRBV28 and TRBJ2-3; tentative D call: TRBD2 (5 bases). CDR1 and CDR2 from the germline V gene are MDHEN and SYDVKM. The CDR3 runs to 15 residues. Deletions cut 5 bases from V and 2 bases from J, with 14 bases between. CDR3 amino acids: CASSGLSRTTDTQYF. The CDR3 DNA reads as TGTGCCAGCAGTGGACTCTCGAGAACCACAGATACGCAGTATTTT.

The chain combines TRBV28 with TRBJ1-4, with D possibly TRBD1 on 6 matching bases. Germline-derived CDR1 and CDR2 are MDHEN and SYDVKM. The CDR3 sequence is 12 residues long. V was pared by 6 bases and J by 8 bases, with 10 bases between. The CDR3: CASSRGGEKLFF. The CDR3 bases are TGTGCCAGCAGCAGGGGCGGGGAAAAACTGTTTTTT.

The gene calls are TRBV2 and TRBJ2-1; D might be TRBD1 (6 bases). Trimming removed 4 bases at V and 0 bases at J, with 7 bases between. Per the germline V gene, CDR1 is SNHLY and CDR2 is FYNNEI. This CDR3 is 14 amino acids long. The CDR3 loop reads CASSGDTSYNEQFF. The CDR3 DNA follows: TGTGCCAGCAGTGGGGACACCTCCTACAATGAGCAGTTCTTC.

V gene TRBV2 combines with J gene TRBJ1-3; no firm D call. CDR1 is SNHLY and CDR2 is FYNNEI in the germline V gene. The CDR3 sequence is 15 residues long. V shed 2 bases and J shed 0 bases, with 8 bases lying between them. DNA of the CDR3: TGTGCCAGCAGTGAATCCACGAGCTCTGGAAACACCATATATTTT. Translation: CASSESTSSGNTIYF.

V and J are TRBV2 and TRBJ1-5, with 12 bases fitting TRBD1. Losses at the gene ends were 6 bases for V and 5 bases for J; bases not matched to a gene: 5. Germline values: CDR1 SNHLY, CDR2 FYNNEI. CDR3 length: 15 amino acids. Here the CDR3 reads CASSPGTGGHQPQHF. The CDR3, as DNA: TGTGCCAGCAGCCCAGGGACAGGGGGCCATCAGCCCCAGCATTTT.

The chain recombines TRBV4-1 with TRBJ2-3, with 9 bases lining up with TRBD2. The CDR3 sequence is 15 residues long. Trimming at V came to 4 bases and at J to 0 bases, leaving 2 bases not matched to a gene. The V gene's germline CDR1 is MGHRA and CDR2 YSYEKL. CDR3 sequence (DNA): TGCGCCAGCAGCCGACTAGCGGTCAGCACAGATACGCAGTATTTT. Translation gives CASSRLAVSTDTQYF.

This rearrangement joins TRBV5-1 to TRBJ1-1, with TRBD1 matching over 9 bases. V shed 4 bases, J shed 5 bases, and the junction held 6 bases outside the gene matches. CDR3 size: 14 residues. Per germline, CDR1 SGHRS and CDR2 YFSETQ. The CDR3 loop is CASSKGQGYTEAFF. CDR3 nucleotides: TGCGCCAGCAGCAAGGGACAGGGCTATACTGAAGCTTTCTTT.

This clone was picked up a small number of times. The V call is TRBV12-5, the J call TRBJ1-1; TRBD1 aligns across 8 bases. The germline V gene has CDR1 LGHNT and CDR2 FRNRAP. The V and J ends lost 6 bases and 10 bases, in that order; junction bases with no gene match: 4. CDR3 length equals 11 residues. The CDR3 DNA follows: TGTGCTAGTGGCATAGGACAGGGAGCTTTCTTT. It yields the protein CASGIGQGAFF. The complete variable domain, with remaining parts taken from reference TRBV12-5 and TRBJ1-1, reads DARVTQTPRHKVTEMGQEVTMRCQPILGHNTVFWYRQTMMQGLELLAYFRNRAPLDDSGMPKDRFSAEMPDATLATLKIQPSEPRDSAVYFCASGIGQGAFFGQGTRLTVV.

This clone showed up just a few times. The chain uses TRBV2 and TRBJ1-5; maybe TRBD1 (5 bases). Germline V gives CDR1 SNHLY, CDR2 FYNNEI. V lost 1 base, J lost 5 bases, and 9 bases lay in between. The CDR3 runs to 14 residues. The CDR3 spells CASSEEQADQPQHF. The CDR3 region has the DNA TGTGCCAGCAGTGAAGAACAGGCAGATCAGCCCCAGCATTTT. Variable domain in full (rest from reference TRBV2 and TRBJ1-5): EPEVTQTPSHQVTQMGQEVILRCVPISNHLYFYWYRQILGQKVEFLVSFYNNEISEKSEIFDDQFSVERPDGSNFTLKIRSTKLEDSAMYFCASSEEQADQPQHFGDGTRLSIL.

V usage is TRBV7-9 and J usage is TRBJ2-1; 13 positions match TRBD2. The CDR3 totals 17 residues. Germline V gene sequence: CDR1 SEHNR, CDR2 FQNEAQ (reference sequence). The J segment lost 0 bases and the V segment lost 5 bases, leaving 4 bases of the junction unmatched. Written as DNA, the CDR3 is TGTGCCAGCAGCATGGGACTAGCGGGGAGCTCCTACAATGAGCAGTTCTTC. Protein sequence: CASSMGLAGSSYNEQFF. The variable domain in full, with the rest retrieved from reference TRBV7-9 and TRBJ2-1, is DTGVSQNPRHKITKRGQNVTFRCDPISEHNRLYWYRQTLGQGPEFLTYFQNEAQLEKSRLLSDRFSAERPKGSFSTLEIQRTEQGDSAMYLCASSMGLAGSSYNEQFFGPGTRLTVL.

Concerning this clone: Other DNA sequences of this sample code for an identical CDR3. CDR3 sequence (DNA): TGTGCCAGCAGCTTAGTGGTGGGGGAAGCTTTCTTT. Protein product: CASSLVVGEAFF. The chain links TRBV11-2 to TRBJ1-1, with unresolved D. Trimming pared 1 base from V and 8 bases from J, leaving 8 bases between. CDR3 size: 12 residues. CDR1 SGHAT and CDR2 FQNNGV come from the germline V gene.

The chain couples TRBV7-3 to TRBJ2-1; 8 bases line up with TRBD2. CDR1 is SGHTA, CDR2 FQGTGA, per germline. The CDR3 length is 16 residues. V lost 4 bases, J lost 7 bases, and 12 bases stayed unmatched. The CDR3 region is CASSSSRAGGLNEQFF. The CDR3 coding sequence is TGTGCCAGCAGCTCCTCCCGGGCGGGAGGATTGAATGAGCAGTTCTTC. Combining the CDR3 with reference TRBV7-3 and TRBJ2-1 gives the whole variable domain GAGVSQTPSNKVTEKGKYVELRCDPISGHTALYWYRQSLGQGPEFLIYFQGTGAADDSGLPNDRFFAVRPEGSVSTLKIQRTERGDSAVYLCASSSSRAGGLNEQFFGPGTRLTVL.

The chain recombines TRBV7-9 with TRBJ1-2, with 8 bases fitting TRBD1. The germline gives CDR1 SEHNR, CDR2 FQNEAQ (reference sequence). Losses at the gene ends were 7 bases for V and 6 bases for J; bases not matched to a gene: 13. The CDR3 is 15 amino acids. The CDR3 DNA reads as TGTGCCAGCACCAACTGGGGACAGGAGATTGATGGCTACACCTTC. It is translated as CASTNWGQEIDGYTF.